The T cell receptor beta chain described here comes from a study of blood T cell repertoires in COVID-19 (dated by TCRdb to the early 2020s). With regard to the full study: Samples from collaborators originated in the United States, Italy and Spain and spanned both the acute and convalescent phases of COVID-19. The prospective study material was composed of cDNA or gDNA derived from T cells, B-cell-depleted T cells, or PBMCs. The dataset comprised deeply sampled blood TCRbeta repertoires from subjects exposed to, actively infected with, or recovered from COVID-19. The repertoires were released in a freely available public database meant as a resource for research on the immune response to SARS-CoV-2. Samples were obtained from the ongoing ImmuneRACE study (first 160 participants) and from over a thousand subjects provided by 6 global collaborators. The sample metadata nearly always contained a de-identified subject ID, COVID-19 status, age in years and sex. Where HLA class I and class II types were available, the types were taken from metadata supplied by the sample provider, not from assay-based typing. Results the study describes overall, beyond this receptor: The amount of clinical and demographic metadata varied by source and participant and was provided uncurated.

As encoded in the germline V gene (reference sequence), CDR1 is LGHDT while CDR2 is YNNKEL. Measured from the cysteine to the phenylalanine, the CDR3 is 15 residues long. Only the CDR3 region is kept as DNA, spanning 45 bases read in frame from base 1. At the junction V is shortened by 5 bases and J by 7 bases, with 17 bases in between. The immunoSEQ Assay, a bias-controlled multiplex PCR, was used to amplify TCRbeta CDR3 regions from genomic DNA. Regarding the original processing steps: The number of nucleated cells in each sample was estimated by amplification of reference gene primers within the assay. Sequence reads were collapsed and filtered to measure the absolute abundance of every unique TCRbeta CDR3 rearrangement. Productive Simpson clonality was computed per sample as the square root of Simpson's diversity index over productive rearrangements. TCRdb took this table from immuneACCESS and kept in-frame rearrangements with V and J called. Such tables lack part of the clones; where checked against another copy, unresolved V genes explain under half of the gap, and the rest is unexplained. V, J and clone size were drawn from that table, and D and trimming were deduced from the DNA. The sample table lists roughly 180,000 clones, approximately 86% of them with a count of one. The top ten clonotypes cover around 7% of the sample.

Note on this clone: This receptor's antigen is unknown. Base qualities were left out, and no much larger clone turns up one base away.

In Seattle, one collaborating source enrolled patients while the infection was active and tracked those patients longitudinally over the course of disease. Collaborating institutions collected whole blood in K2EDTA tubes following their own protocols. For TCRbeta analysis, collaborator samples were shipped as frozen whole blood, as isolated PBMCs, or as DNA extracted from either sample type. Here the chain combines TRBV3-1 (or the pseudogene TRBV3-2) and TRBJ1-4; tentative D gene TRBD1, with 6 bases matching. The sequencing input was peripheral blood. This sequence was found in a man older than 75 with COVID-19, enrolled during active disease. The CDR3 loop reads CASSDGQPKGEKLFF. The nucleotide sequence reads TGTGCCAGCAGCGATGGACAGCCCAAGGGTGAAAAACTGTTTTTT.